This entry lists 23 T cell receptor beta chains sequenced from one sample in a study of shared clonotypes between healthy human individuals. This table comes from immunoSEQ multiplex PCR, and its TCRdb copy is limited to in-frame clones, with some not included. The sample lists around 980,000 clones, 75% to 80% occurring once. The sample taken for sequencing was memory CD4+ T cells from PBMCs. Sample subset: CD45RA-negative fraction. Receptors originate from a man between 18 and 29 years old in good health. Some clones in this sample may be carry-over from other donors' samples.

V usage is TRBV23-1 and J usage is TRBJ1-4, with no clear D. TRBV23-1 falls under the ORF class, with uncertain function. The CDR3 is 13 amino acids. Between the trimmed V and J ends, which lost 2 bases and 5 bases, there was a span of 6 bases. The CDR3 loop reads CASSQVENEKLFF. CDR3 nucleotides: TGCGCCAGCAGTCAAGTCGAGAATGAAAAACTGTTTTTT.

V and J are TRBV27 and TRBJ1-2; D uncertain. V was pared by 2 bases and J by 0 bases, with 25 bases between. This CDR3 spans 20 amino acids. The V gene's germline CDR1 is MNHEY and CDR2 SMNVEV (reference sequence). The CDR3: CASSLGLLSLMQSPNYGYTF. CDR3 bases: TGTGCCAGCAGTTTAGGCCTTCTTTCTCTGATGCAGTCGCCTAACTATGGCTACACCTTC.

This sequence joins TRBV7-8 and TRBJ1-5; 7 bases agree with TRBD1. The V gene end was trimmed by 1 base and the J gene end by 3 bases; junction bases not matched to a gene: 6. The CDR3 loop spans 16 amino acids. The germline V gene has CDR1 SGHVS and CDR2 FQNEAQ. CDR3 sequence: CASSLGLDRPNQPQHF. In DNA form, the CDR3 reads TGTGCCAGCAGCTTAGGACTGGACAGGCCCAATCAGCCCCAGCATTTT.

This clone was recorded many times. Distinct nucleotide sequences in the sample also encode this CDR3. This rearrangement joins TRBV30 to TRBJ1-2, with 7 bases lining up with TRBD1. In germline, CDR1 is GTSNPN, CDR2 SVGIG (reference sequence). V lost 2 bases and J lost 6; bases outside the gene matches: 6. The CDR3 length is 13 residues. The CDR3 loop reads CAWSYRQGDGYTF. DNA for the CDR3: TGTGCCTGGAGTTACCGACAGGGAGATGGCTACACCTTC. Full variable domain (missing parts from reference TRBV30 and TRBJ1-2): SQTIHQWPATLVQPVGSPLSLECTVEGTSNPNLYWYRQAAGRGLQLLFYSVGIGQISSEVPQNLSASRPQDRQFILSSKKLLLSDSGFYLCAWSYRQGDGYTFGSGTRLTVV.

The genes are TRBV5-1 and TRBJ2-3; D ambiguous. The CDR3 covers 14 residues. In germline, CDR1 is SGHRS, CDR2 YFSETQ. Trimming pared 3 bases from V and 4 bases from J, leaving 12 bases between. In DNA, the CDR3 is TGCGCCAGCAGCTCACCTACGACGGCAGATACGCAGTATTTT. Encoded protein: CASSSPTTADTQYF.

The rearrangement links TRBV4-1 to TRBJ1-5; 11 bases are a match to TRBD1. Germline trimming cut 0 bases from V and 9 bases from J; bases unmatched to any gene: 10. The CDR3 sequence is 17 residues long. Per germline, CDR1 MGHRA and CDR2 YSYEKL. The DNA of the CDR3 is TGCGCCAGCAGCCAAGAATTCCGGGGACAGGGGGGACGGCCCCAGCATTTT. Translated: CASSQEFRGQGGRPQHF.

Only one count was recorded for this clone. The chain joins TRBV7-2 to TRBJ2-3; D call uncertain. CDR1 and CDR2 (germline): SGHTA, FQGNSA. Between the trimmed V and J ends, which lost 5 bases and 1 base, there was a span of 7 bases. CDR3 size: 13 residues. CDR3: CASSQDGTDTQYF. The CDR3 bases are TGTGCCAGCAGCCAAGACGGCACAGATACGCAGTATTTT.

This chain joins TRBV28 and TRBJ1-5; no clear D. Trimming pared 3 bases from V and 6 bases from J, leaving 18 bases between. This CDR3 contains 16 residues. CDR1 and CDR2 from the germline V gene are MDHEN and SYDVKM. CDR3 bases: TGTGCCAGCAGTTTGGTCGAATCGGAGGGTTTTCAGCCCCAGCATTTT. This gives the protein CASSLVESEGFQPQHF.

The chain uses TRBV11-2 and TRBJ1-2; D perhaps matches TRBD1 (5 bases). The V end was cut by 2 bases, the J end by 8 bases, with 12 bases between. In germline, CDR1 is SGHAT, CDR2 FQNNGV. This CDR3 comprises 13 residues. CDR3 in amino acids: CASSLQAGSGYTF. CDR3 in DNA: TGTGCCAGCAGCTTACAGGCAGGGAGCGGCTACACCTTC.

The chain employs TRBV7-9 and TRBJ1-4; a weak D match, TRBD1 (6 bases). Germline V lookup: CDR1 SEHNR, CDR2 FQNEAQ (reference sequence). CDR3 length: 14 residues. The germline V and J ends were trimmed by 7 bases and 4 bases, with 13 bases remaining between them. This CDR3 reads CASTPEGGNEKLFF. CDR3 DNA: TGTGCCAGCACCCCCGAAGGGGGTAATGAAAAACTGTTTTTT.

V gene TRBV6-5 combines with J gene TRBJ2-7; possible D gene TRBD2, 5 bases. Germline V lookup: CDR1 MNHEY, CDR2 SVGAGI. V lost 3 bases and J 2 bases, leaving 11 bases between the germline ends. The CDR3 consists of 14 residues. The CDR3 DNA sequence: TGTGCCAGCAGTTATGGGCCGGGGACCTACGAGCAGTACTTC. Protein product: CASSYGPGTYEQYF.

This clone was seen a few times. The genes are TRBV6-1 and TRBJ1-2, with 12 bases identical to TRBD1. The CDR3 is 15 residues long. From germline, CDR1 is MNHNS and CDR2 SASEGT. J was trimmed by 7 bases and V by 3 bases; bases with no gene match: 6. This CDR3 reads CASSEVGQGAFGYTF. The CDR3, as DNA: TGTGCCAGCAGTGAGGTGGGACAGGGGGCTTTTGGCTACACCTTC.

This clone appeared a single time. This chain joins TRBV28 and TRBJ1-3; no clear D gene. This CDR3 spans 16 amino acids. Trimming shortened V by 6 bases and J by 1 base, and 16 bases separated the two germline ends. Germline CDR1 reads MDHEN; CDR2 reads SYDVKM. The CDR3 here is CASSPPGIKSGNTIYF. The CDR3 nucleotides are TGTGCCAGCAGCCCACCCGGTATAAAGTCTGGAAACACCATATATTTT.

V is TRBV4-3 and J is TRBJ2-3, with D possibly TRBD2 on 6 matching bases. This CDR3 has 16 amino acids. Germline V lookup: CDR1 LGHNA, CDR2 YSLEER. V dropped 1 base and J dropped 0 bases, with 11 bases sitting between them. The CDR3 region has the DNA TGCGCCAGCAGCCAAGCGCTAGCGTCTAGCACAGATACGCAGTATTTT. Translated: CASSQALASSTDTQYF.

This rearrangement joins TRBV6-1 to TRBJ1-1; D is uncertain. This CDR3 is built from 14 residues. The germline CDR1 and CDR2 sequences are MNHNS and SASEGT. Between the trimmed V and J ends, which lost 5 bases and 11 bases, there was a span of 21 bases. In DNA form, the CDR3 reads TGTGCCAGCAGTTTACTAACTCACGCCGAAGGGGCTTTCTTT. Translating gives CASSLLTHAEGAFF.

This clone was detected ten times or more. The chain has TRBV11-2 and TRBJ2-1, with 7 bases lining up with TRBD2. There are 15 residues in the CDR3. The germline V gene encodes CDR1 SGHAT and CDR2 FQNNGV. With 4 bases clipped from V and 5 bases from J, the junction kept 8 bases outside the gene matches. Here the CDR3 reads CASSSLTGLDNEQFF. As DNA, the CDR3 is TGTGCCAGCAGCTCCCTTACAGGACTAGACAATGAGCAGTTCTTC.

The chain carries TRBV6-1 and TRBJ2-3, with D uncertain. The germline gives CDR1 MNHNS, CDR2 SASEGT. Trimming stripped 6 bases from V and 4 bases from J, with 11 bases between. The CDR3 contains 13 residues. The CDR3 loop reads CASRGPKADTQYF. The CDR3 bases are TGTGCCAGCAGAGGACCTAAGGCAGATACGCAGTATTTT.

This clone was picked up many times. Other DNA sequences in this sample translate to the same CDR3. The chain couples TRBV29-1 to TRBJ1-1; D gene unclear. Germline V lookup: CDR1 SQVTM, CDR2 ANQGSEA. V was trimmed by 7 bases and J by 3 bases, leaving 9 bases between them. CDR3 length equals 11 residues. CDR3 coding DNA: TGCAGCGAAAGTGGCGACACTGAAGCTTTCTTT. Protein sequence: CSESGDTEAFF.

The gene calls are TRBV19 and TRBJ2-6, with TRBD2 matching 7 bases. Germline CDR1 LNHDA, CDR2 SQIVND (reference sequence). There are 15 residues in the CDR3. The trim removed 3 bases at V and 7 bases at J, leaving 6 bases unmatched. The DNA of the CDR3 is TGTGCCAGTAGTATTACACTAGCGCCCGCCAACGTCCTGACTTTC. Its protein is CASSITLAPANVLTF.

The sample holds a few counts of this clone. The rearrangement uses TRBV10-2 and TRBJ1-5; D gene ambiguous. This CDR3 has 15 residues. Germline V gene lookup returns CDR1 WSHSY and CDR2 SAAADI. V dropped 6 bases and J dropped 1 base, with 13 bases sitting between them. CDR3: CASRDSWLSNQPQHF. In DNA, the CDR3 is TGCGCCAGCAGGGACTCCTGGTTGAGCAATCAGCCCCAGCATTTT.

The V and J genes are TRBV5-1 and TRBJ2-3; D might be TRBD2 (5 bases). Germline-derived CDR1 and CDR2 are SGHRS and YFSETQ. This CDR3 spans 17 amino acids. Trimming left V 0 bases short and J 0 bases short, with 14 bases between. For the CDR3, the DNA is TGCGCCAGCAGCTTGGTTCCTGGCGGGCTTAGCACAGATACGCAGTATTTT. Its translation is CASSLVPGGLSTDTQYF.

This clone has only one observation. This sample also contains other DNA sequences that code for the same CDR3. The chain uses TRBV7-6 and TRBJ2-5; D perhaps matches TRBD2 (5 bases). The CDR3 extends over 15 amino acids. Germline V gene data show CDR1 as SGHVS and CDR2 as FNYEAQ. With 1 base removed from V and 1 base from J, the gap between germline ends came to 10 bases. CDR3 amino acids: CASSLVTSGQETQYF. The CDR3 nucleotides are TGTGCCAGCAGCTTAGTTACGAGCGGCCAAGAGACCCAGTACTTC.

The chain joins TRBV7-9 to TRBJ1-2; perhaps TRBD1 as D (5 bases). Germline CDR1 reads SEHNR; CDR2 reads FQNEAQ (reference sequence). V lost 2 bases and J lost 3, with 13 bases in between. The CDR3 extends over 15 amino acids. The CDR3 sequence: CASSLFGGRDYGYTF. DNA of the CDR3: TGTGCCAGCAGCTTATTCGGGGGGAGAGACTATGGCTACACCTTC.